The T cell receptor (beta chain) described here comes from a study of T cell repertoires in cytomegalovirus infection. About the study: Well-studied HLA-B-restricted CMV epitopes were used in the study alongside recently identified HLA-C-restricted ones. An indication of both CMV infection and matching HLA type came from public TCR beta signatures. Study-wide findings and caveats: Summed public TCR beta family frequency identified CMV carriers bearing the relevant HLA. Within the response measured ex vivo, HLA-C-restricted CMV-specific TCR beta clonotypes were dominant.

About this clonotype: Antigen: not known. An end of the junction differs from the germline gene, which may be a read error.

The CDR3 runs 12 residues. Germline lookup yields CDR1 SGHTA and CDR2 FQGNSA. TCRdb used MiXCR to reprocess the reads, holding one entry per CDR3 protein. The table records nearly 700,000 distinct CDR3 sequences, around 30% of them present only once. The sequencing here drew on cultured PBMCs, taken from culture after CMV antigen stimulation. The genes are TRBV7-2 and TRBJ1-5; D gene unclear. The clonotype was recovered from a human donor in good health (CMV status not recorded). Some clones in this sample may be carry-over from other donors' samples. For the CDR3, the DNA is TGTGCCGTCGGACTGGGGAATCAGTCCCAGCATTTT. This codes for CAVGLGNQSQHF.